The clone carrying this T cell receptor (beta chain) has a count of ten or more. Its target is unknown. Gene names are mouse gene names. Read sequence stops 4 residues before the CDR3 end, and the germline J gene provides the missing end. Germline CDR1 NNHDY, CDR2 SYVADS. The CDR3 runs to 11 residues. Deletions cut 4 bases from V and 3 bases from J, with 5 bases between. This record comes from a study of CD8+ T cells in alopecia areata. In the study overall: Skin-grafted approximately 6-10-week-old female C3H/HeJ mice received tissue from roughly 6-13-month-old C3H/HeJ donors with spontaneous alopecia.

As the sequencing template, cDNA was produced by extracting RNA and reverse transcribing it. Using immunoSEQ multiplex PCR, the repertoire was profiled, and TCRdb retains in-frame clones only, with some absent. The profile covers approximately 1,500 clones, none occurring a single time. General study findings and limits: Compared with normal scalp, lesional scalp had higher clonality and more expanded CD8+ clones. Scalp sequencing captures resident alphabeta T cells of normal skin too. Among patients, TCR sharing was less clear than in mice, a difference possibly due in part to HLA diversity in the patient population.

The sample consisted of lesional skin. The genes are TRBV13-3 and TRBJ2-7; D is uncertain. This receptor was obtained from a C3H/HeJ mouse with alopecia areata. The strain is characterized by the MHC haplotype H2-k. CDR3 sequence: CASSNFYEQYF. CDR3 DNA (partial): TGTGCCAGCAGTAACTTCTAT.